This T cell receptor beta chain was sequenced in a study of blood T cell repertoires in COVID-19. In the original processing: Reference gene primer amplification in the assay estimated nucleated cell counts. The repertoire was sequenced with immunoSEQ multiplex PCR; TCRdb's copy has only in-frame clones and lacks some. For V, J and clone size, that table is used; D and trimming come from the DNA. The data hold 20,000 to 30,000 clones, with about 89% observed a single time. V shed 7 bases and J 0 bases; nucleotides not matched to a gene: 2. Germline-derived CDR1 and CDR2 are SEHNR and FQNEAQ (reference sequence). The CDR3 covers 14 residues. As to this clone: This CDR3 is also generated by other DNA sequences in the sample.

The chain carries TRBV7-9 and TRBJ2-3; 9 nucleotides match TRBD1. The clonotype comes from a man in his forties or fifties with active COVID-19. Sample: peripheral blood. CDR3 nucleotide sequence: TGTGCCAGCACCGGGACAGGGAGCACAGATACGCAGTATTTT. As protein: CASTGTGSTDTQYF.